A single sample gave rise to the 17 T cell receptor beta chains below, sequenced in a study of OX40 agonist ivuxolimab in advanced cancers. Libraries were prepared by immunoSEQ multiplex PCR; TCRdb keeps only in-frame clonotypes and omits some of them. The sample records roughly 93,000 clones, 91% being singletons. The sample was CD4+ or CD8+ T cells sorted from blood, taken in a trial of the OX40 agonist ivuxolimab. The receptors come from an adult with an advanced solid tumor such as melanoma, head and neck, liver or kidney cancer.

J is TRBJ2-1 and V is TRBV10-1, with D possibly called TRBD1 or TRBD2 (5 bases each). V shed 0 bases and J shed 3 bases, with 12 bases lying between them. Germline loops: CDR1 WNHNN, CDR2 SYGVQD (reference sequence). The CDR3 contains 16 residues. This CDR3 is CASSESRGAGYNEQFF. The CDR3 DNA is TGCGCCAGCAGTGAGTCCAGAGGGGCAGGCTACAATGAGCAGTTCTTC.

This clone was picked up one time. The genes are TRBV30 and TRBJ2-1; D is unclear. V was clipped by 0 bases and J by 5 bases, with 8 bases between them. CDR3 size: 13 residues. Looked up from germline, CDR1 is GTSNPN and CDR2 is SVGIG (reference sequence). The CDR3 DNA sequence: TGTGCCTGGAGTGTCCAGACCAACAATGAGCAGTTCTTC. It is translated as CAWSVQTNNEQFF.

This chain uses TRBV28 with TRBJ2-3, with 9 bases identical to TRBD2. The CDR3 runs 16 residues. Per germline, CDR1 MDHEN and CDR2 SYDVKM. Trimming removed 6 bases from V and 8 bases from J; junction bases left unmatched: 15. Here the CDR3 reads CASSPTTSGLLVTQYF. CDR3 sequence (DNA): TGTGCCAGCAGCCCTACGACTAGCGGTCTTTTAGTTACGCAGTATTTT.

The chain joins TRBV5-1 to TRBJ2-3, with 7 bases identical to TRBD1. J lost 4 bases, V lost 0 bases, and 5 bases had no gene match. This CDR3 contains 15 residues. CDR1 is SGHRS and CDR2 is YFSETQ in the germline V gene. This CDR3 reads CASSLGQGGADTQYF. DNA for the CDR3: TGCGCCAGCAGCTTGGGACAGGGCGGTGCAGATACGCAGTATTTT.

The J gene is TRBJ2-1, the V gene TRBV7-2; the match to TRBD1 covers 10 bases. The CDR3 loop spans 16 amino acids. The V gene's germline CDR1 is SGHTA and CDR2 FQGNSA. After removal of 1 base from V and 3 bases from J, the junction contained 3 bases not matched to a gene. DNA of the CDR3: TGTGCCAGCAGCTTAGGTGGGGACAGGGGCTACAATGAGCAGTTCTTC. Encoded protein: CASSLGGDRGYNEQFF.

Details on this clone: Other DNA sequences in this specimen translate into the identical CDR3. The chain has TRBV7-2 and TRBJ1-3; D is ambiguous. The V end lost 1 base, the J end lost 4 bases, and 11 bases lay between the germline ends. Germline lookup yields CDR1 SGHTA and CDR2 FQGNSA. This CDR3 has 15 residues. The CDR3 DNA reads TGTGCCAGCAGCTTAGTCGGAGGGTTGGGAAACACCATATATTTT. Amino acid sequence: CASSLVGGLGNTIYF.

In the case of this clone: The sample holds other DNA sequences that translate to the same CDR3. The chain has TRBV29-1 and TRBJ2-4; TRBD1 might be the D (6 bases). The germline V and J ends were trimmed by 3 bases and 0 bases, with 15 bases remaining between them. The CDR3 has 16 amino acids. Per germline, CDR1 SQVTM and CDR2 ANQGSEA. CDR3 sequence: CSVEGRGPVAKNIQYF. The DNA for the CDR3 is TGCAGCGTTGAGGGCAGGGGTCCCGTAGCCAAAAACATTCAGTACTTC.

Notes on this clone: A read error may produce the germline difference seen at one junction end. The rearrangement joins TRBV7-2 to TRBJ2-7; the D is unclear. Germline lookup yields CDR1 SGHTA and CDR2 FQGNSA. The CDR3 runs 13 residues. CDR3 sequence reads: CAGSLWVSYEQYF. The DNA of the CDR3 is TGTGCCGGCAGCTTATGGGTTTCCTACGAGCAGTACTTC.

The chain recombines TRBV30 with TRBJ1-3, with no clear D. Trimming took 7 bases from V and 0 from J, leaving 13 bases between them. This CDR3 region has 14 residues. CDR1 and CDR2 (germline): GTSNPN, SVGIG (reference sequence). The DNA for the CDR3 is TGTGCCTTAGGCGGCAGGAGCTCTGGAAACACCATATATTTT. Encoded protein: CALGGRSSGNTIYF.

CDR3 protein: CASKVNYNSPLHF. CDR3 sequence (DNA): TGCGCCAGCAAGGTCAACTATAATTCACCCCTCCACTTT. The rearrangement links TRBV5-1 to TRBJ1-6; D gene ambiguous. Deletions cut 6 bases from V and 3 bases from J, with 7 bases between. The CDR3 runs to 13 residues. Looked up from germline, CDR1 is SGHRS and CDR2 is YFSETQ. The complete variable domain, with remaining parts taken from reference TRBV5-1 and TRBJ1-6, reads KAGVTQTPRYLIKTRGQQVTLSCSPISGHRSVSWYQQTPGQGLQFLFEYFSETQRNKGNFPGRFSGRQFSNSRSEMNVSTLELGDSALYLCASKVNYNSPLHFGNGTRLTVT.

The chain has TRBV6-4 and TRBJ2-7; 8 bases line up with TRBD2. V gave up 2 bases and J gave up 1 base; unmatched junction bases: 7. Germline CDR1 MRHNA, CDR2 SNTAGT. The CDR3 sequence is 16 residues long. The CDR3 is CASSDPERERSYEQYF. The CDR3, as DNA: TGTGCCAGCAGTGACCCCGAGCGGGAGCGGTCCTACGAGCAGTACTTC.

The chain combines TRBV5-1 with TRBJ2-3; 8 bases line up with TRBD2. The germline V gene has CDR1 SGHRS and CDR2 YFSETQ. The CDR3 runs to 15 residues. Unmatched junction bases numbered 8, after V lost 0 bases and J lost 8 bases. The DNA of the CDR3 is TGCGCCAGCAGCTTGGTTAGCGGGGAAGGGATTACGCAGTATTTT. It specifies CASSLVSGEGITQYF.

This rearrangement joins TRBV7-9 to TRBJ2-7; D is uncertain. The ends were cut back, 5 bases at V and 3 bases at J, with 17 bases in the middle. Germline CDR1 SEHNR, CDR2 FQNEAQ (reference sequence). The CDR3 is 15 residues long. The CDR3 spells CASSPSAAESYEQYF. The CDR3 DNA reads TGTGCCAGCAGCCCATCAGCCGCGGAGAGCTACGAGCAGTACTTC.

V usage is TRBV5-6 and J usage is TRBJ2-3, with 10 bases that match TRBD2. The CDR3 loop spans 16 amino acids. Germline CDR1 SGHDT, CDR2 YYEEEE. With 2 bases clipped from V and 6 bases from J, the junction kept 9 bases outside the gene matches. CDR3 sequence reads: CASSLIPSGGRDTQYF. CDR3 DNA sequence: TGTGCCAGCAGCTTAATTCCTAGCGGGGGTCGGGATACGCAGTATTTT.

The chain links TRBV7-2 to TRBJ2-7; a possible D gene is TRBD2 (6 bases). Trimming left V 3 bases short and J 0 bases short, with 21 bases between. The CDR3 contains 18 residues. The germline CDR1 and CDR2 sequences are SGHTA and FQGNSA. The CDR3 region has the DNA TGTGCCAGCAGCTTTTTTTCCCAGCGGCCGGAGGGCTCCTACGAGCAGTACTTC. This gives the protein CASSFFSQRPEGSYEQYF.

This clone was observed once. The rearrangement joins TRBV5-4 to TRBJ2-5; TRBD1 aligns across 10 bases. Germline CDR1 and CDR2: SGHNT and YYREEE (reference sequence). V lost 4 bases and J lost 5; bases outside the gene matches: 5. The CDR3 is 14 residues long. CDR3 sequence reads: CASSRGQGTETQYF. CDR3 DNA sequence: TGTGCCAGCAGCAGGGGACAGGGGACGGAGACCCAGTACTTC. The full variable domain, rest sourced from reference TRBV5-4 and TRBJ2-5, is ETGVTQSPTHLIKTRGQQVTLRCSSQSGHNTVSWYQQALGQGPQFIFQYYREEENGRGNFPPRFSGLQFPNYSSELNVNALELDDSALYLCASSRGQGTETQYFGPGTRLLVL.

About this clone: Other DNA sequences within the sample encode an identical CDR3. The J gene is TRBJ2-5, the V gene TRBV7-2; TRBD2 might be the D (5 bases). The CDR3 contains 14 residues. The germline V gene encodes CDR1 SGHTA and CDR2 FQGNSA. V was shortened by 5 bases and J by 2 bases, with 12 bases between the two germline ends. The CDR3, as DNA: TGTGCCAGCAGCCCCACGCGGGTACAAGAGACCCAGTACTTC. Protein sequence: CASSPTRVQETQYF.